The following is a TCR beta chain sequence with its context. This entry belongs to a study of T cell changes during pregnancy in multiple sclerosis. TCRdb's table, derived via immunoSEQ multiplex PCR, lists solely in-frame clones and lacks some. The sample holds around 48,000 clones, 88% seen once. The source of this sequence is a female donor with multiple sclerosis, enrolled in a pregnancy study. Sequenced here: CD4+ T cells from peripheral blood mononuclear cells, sampled in the second trimester of pregnancy.

The CDR3 sequence: CASSQQAGSSYEQYF. In DNA form, the CDR3 reads TGCGCCAGCAGCCAACAAGCGGGATCCTCCTACGAGCAGTACTTC. The rearrangement uses TRBV4-3 and TRBJ2-7, with 7 bases that match TRBD2. V shed 2 bases, J shed 0 bases, and the junction held 4 bases outside the gene matches. The CDR3 spans 15 residues. Germline V gene lookup returns CDR1 LGHNA and CDR2 YSLEER.